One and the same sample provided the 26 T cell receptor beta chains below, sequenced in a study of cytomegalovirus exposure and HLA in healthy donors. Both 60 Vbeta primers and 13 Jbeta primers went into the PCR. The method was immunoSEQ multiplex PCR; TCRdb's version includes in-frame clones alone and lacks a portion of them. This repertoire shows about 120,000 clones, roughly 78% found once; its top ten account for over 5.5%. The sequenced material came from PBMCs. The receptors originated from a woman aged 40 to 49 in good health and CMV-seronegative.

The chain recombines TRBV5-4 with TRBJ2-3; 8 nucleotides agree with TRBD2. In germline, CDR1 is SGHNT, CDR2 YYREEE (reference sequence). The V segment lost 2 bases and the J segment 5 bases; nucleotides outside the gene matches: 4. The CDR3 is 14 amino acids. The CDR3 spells CASSFNRGGDTQYF. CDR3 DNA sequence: TGTGCCAGCAGCTTTAACCGGGGGGGAGATACGCAGTATTTT.

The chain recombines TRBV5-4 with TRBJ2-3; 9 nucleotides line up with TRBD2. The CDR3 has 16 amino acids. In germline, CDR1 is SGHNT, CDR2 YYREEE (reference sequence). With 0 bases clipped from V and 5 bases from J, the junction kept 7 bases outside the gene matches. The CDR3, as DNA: TGTGCCAGCAGCTTGGTGGCGGGAGGGCGGGGAGATACGCAGTATTTT. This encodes CASSLVAGGRGDTQYF.

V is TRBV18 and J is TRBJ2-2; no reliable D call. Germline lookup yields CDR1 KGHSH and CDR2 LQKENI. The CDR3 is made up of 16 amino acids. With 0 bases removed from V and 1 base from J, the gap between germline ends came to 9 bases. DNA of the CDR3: TGTGCCAGCTCACCACCTACTGGCGGGAACACCGGGGAGCTGTTTTTT. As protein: CASSPPTGGNTGELFF.

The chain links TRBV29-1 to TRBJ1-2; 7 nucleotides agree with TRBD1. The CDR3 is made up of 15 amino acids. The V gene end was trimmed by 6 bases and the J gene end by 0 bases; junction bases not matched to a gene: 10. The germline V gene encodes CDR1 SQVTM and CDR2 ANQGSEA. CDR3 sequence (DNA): TGCAGCGTCCCACAGGGGACCTCTACTAACTATGGCTACACCTTC. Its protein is CSVPQGTSTNYGYTF.

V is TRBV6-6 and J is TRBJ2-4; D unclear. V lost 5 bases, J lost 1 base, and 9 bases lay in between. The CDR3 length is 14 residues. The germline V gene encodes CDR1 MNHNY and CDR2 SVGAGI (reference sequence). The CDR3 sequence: CASSRSEAKNIQYF. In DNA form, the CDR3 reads TGTGCCAGCAGTCGCTCCGAGGCCAAAAACATTCAGTACTTC.

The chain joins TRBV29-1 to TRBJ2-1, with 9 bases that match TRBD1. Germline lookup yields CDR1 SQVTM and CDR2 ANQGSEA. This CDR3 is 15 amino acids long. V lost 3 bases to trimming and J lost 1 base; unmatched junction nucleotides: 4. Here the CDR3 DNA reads TGCAGCGTTGATGATGACAGGGGGTCCTACAATGAGCAGTTCTTC. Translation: CSVDDDRGSYNEQFF.

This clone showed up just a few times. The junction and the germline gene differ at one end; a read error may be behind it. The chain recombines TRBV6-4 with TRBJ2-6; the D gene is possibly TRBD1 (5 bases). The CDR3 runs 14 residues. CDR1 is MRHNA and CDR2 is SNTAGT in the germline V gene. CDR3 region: CASSEGSGANGLTF. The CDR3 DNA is TGTGCCAGCAGTGAAGGTTCTGGGGCCAACGGCCTGACTTTC.

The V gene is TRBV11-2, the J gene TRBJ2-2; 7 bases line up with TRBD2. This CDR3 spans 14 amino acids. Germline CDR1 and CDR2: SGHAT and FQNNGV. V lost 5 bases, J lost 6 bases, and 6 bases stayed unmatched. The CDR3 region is CASSITRGSGELFF. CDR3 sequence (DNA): TGTGCCAGCAGCATAACGCGGGGGTCCGGGGAGCTGTTTTTT.

CDR3 in amino acids: CASSPGSGGVPEGQFF. CDR3 coding DNA: TGCGCCAGCAGCCCCGGATCAGGGGGTGTACCAGAGGGGCAGTTCTTC. The chain has TRBV5-1 and TRBJ2-1; 7 bases are shared with TRBD1. V lost 4 bases, J lost 12 bases, and 19 bases stayed unmatched. This CDR3 comprises 16 residues. Germline loops: CDR1 SGHRS, CDR2 YFSETQ.

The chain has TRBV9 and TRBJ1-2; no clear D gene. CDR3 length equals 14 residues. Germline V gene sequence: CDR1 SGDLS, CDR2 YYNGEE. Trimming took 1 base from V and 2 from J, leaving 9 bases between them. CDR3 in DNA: TGTGCCAGCAGCGTATCCCATTCCAACTATGGCTACACCTTC. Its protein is CASSVSHSNYGYTF.

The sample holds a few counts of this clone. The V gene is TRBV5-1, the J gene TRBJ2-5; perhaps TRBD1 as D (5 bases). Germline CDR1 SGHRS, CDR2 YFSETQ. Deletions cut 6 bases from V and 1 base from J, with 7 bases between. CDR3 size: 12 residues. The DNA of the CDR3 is TGCGCCAGCACGGACACCCAAGAGACCCAGTACTTC. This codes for CASTDTQETQYF.

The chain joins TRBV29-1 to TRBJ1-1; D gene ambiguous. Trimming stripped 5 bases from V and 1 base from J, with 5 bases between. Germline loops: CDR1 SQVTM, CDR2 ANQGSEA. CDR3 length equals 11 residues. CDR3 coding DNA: TGCAGCGTTCAGGCGAACACTGAAGCTTTCTTT. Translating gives CSVQANTEAFF.

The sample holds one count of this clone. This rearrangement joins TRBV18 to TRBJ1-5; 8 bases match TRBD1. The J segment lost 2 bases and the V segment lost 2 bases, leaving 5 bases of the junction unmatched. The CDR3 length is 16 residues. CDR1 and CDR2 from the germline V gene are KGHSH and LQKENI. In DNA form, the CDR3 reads TGTGCCAGCTCACCAATCAGGGGGCTCGGCAATCAGCCCCAGCATTTT. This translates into CASSPIRGLGNQPQHF.

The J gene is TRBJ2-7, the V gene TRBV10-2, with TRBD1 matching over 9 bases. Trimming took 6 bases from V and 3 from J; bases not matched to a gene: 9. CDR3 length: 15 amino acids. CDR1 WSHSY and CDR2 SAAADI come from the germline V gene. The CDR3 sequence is CASRDLGTGLYEQYF. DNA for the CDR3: TGCGCCAGCAGGGACCTAGGGACAGGGCTCTACGAGCAGTACTTC.

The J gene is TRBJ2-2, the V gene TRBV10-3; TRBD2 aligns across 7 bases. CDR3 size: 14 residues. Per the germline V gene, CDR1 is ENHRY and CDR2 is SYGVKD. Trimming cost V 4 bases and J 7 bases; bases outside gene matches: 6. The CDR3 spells CAISVREDSGELFF. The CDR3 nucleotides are TGTGCCATCAGTGTTCGGGAGGATAGCGGGGAGCTGTTTTTT.

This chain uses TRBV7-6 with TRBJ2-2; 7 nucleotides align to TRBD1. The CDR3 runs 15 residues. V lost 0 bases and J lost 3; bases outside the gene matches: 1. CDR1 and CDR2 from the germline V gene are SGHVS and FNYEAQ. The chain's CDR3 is CASSLAGQYTGELFF. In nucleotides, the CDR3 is TGTGCCAGCAGCTTAGCGGGACAGTACACCGGGGAGCTGTTTTTT.

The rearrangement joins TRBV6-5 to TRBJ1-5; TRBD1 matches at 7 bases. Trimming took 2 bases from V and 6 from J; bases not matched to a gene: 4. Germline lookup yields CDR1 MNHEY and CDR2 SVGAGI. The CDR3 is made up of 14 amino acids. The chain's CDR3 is CASSYRGRGQPQHF. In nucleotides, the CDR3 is TGTGCCAGCAGTTACAGGGGGCGCGGTCAGCCCCAGCATTTT.

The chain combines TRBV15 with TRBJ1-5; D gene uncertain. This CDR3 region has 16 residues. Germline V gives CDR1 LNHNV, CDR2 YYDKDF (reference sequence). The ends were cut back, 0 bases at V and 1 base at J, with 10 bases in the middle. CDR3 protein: CATSRDSVGSNQPQHF. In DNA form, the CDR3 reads TGTGCCACCAGCAGAGATAGCGTCGGAAGCAATCAGCCCCAGCATTTT.

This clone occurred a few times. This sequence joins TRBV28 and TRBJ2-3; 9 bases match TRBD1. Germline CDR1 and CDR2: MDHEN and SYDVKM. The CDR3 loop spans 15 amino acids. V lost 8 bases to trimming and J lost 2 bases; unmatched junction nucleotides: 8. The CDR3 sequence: CASGTTGGVTDTQYF. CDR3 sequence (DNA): TGTGCCAGCGGCACTACAGGGGGCGTCACAGATACGCAGTATTTT.

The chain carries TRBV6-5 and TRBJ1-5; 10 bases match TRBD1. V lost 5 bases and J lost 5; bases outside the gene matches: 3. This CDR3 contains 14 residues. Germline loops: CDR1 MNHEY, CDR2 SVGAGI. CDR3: CASSDRGQDQPQHF. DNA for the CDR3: TGTGCCAGCAGTGACAGGGGGCAGGATCAGCCCCAGCATTTT.

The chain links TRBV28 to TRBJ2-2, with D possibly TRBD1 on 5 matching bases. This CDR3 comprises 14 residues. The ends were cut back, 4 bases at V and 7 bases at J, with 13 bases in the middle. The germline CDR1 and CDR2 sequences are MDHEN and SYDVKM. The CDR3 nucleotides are TGTGCCAGCAGTTCAGGGCTCGTGGGCGGGGAGCTGTTTTTT. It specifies CASSSGLVGGELFF.

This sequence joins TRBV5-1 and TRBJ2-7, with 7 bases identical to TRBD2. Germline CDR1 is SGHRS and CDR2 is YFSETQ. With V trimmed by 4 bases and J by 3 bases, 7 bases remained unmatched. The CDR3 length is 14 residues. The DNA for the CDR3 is TGCGCCAGCAGCGGCCTAGCGGAAAACTACGAGCAGTACTTC. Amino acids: CASSGLAENYEQYF.

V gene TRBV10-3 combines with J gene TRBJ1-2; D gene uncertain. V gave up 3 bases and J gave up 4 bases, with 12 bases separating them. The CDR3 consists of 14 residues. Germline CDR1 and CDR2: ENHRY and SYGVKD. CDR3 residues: CAISDEGVGYGYTF. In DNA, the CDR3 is TGTGCCATCAGTGATGAAGGAGTTGGCTATGGCTACACCTTC.

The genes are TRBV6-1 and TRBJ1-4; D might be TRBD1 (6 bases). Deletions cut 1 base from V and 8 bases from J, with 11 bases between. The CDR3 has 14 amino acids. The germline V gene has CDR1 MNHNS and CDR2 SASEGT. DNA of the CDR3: TGTGCCAGCAGTGAAGGAGGGACAAACGAAAAACTGTTTTTT. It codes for CASSEGGTNEKLFF.

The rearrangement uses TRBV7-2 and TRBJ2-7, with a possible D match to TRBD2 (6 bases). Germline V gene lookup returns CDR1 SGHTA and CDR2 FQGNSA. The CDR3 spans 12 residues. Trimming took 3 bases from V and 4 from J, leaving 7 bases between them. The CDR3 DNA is TGTGCCAGCAGCTTGGGGACTTACGAGCAGTACTTC. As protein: CASSLGTYEQYF. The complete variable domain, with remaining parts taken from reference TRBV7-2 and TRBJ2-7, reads GAGVSQSPSNKVTEKGKDVELRCDPISGHTALYWYRQSLGQGLEFLIYFQGNSAPDKSGLPSDRFSAERTGGSVSTLTIQRTQQEDSAVYLCASSLGTYEQYFGPGTRLTVT.

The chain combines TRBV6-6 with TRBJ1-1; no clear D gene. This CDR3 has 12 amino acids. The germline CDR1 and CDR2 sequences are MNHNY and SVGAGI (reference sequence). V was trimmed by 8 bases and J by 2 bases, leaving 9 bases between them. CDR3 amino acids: CASLEANTEAFF. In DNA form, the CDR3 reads TGTGCCAGCCTGGAGGCAAACACTGAAGCTTTCTTT.